This is a list of T cell receptor beta chains from one sample in a study of T cells in Graves' hyperthyroidism and ophthalmopathy. In TCRdb, the multiplex PCR reads were re-called with MiXCR into one record per CDR3 protein. Of 500,000 or so distinct CDR3 sequences detected, over 15% appear once; the ten largest clones hold roughly 18%. The source material was blood. The receptors stem from a woman younger than 35 with Graves' ophthalmopathy. CDR3s include the opening cysteine and the closing phenylalanine or tryptophan. D genes are given only for firm matches. Expanded clones get a size class; other rows say once, few or many, or leave the size out.

J	D	V	size	DNA	CDR3
TRBJ2-1	TRBD2	TRBV27	many	TGTGCCAGCAGTCACGGGACTAGCGGGAGGACCCATCTGGATGAGCAGTTCTTC	CASSHGTSGRTHLDEQFF
TRBJ1-2	TRBD1	TRBV19	.	TGTGCCAGTCTAGCCGGGACAGGGGCATACTATGGCTACACCTTC	CASLAGTGAYYGYTF
TRBJ2-1	TRBD2	TRBV5-5	.	TGTGCCAGCAGCCCACGGACTAGCGGGAGGGCCCTTTCCTACAATGAGCAGTTCTTC	CASSPRTSGRALSYNEQFF
TRBJ1-5	.	TRBV27	.	TGTGCCAGCAGTTACCTAAATCAGCCCCAGCATTTT	CASSYLNQPQHF
TRBJ1-5	.	TRBV6-1	many	TGTGCCAGCAGCCTATGGGGGGACAATCAGCCCCAGCATTTT	CASSLWGDNQPQHF
TRBJ1-2	.	TRBV2	many	TGTGCCAGCAGTGAATTCAGGACAAATGGCTACACCTTC	CASSEFRTNGYTF
TRBJ2-2	TRBD1	TRBV7-9	few	TGTGCCAGCAGCTTAGCCCCGTGGACAGGGTTGAACACCGGGGAGCTGTTTTTT	CASSLAPWTGLNTGELFF
TRBJ2-7	TRBD1	TRBV28	.	TGTGCCAGCAGAAGTCATGAGCCCGACAGGGTGAAATACGAGCAGTACTTC	CASRSHEPDRVKYEQYF
TRBJ1-4	TRBD1	TRBV7-8	.	TGTGCCAGCAGCTTAGCCGTAACAGGGGGCATTGAAAAACTGTTTTTT	CASSLAVTGGIEKLFF
TRBJ1-6	TRBD1	TRBV27	.	TGTGCCAGCAGTTCTTGGGACAGGGGTAATTCACCCCTCCACTTT	CASSSWDRGNSPLHF